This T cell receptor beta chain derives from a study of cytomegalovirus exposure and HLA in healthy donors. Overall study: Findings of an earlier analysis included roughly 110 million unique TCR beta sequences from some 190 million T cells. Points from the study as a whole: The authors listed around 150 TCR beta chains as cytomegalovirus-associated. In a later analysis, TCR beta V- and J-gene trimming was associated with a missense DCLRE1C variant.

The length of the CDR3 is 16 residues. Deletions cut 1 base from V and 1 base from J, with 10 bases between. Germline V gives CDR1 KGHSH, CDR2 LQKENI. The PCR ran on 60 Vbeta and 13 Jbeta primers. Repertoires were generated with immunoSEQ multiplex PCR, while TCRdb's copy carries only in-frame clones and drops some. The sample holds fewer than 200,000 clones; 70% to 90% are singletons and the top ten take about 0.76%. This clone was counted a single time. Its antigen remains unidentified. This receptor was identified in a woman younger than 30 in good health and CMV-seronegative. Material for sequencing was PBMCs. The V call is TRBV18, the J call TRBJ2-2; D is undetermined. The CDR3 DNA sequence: TGTGCCAGCTCACCACGGTTAGATTTGAACACCGGGGAGCTGTTTTTT. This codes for CASSPRLDLNTGELFF.